This TCR beta chain appears in the sequencing data of a study of stem cell transplantation in POMP-related autoinflammatory disease. Germline values: CDR1 MGHRA, CDR2 YSYEKL. The CDR3 sequence is 17 residues long. V dropped 0 bases and J dropped 0 bases, with 14 bases sitting between them. Sequencing was performed with immunoSEQ multiplex PCR; in TCRdb, only in-frame clones are kept and a portion is missing. The sample holds some 68,000 clones, approximately 91% seen once. This TCR derives from a human patient with POMP-related autoinflammation and immune dysregulation (PRAID). T cells may partly derive from the graft donor. This chain joins TRBV4-1 and TRBJ1-2, with a possible D match to TRBD1 (6 bases). The sample in question was CD4+ T cells from PBMCs, obtained after stem cell transplantation. This CDR3 is CASSQDSITGSNYGYTF. CDR3 nucleotide sequence: TGCGCCAGCAGCCAAGATAGTATTACAGGGTCTAACTATGGCTACACCTTC.